This is a list of T cell receptor beta chains from one sample in a study of blood T cell repertoires in COVID-19. This table comes from immunoSEQ multiplex PCR, and its TCRdb copy is limited to in-frame clones, with some not included. This table holds 110,000 or so clones, 85% to 90% found once. Sequenced input: peripheral blood. These receptors were obtained from a woman aged 45-60 years with acute or convalescent COVID-19. Each CDR3 is given with its conserved first and last residue. D genes are given only for firm matches. Some rows mark clone size as missing; the rest say once, few, many or name a class of expanded clone.

V gene	clone size	J gene	D gene	CDR3 protein	CDR3 DNA
TRBV24-1	NA	TRBJ1-3	NA	CATSELRRAGNTIYF	TGTGCCACCAGTGAACTCCGTCGGGCTGGAAACACCATATATTTT
TRBV30	NA	TRBJ1-3	NA	CAWSLRDSGNTIYF	TGTGCCTGGAGTTTGAGGGACTCTGGAAACACCATATATTTT
TRBV9	once	TRBJ1-3	TRBD1	CASSGDSYSGNTIYF	TGTGCCAGCAGCGGGGACAGCTACTCTGGAAACACCATATATTTT
TRBV19	NA	TRBJ1-4	NA	CASSGGQVEKLFF	TGTGCCAGTAGTGGGGGCCAAGTCGAAAAACTGTTTTTT
TRBV30	NA	TRBJ1-1	NA	CAWRESRDTEAFF	TGTGCCTGGAGGGAGTCACGGGACACTGAAGCTTTCTTT
TRBV30	NA	TRBJ1-6	TRBD1	CAWRTGDSPLHF	TGTGCCTGGAGAACAGGGGACTCACCCCTCCACTTT
TRBV13	NA	TRBJ1-6	NA	CASSLRTGAYNSPLHF	TGTGCCAGCAGCTTACGAACAGGAGCCTATAATTCACCCCTCCACTTT
TRBV5-1	once	TRBJ2-3	NA	CASSPLQGNRDTQYF	TGCGCCAGCAGCCCCCTGCAGGGGAATAGAGATACGCAGTATTTT
TRBV2	NA	TRBJ2-1	NA	CASSFEQYNEQFF	TGTGCCAGCAGTTTTGAACAGTACAATGAGCAGTTCTTC
TRBV6-5	NA	TRBJ1-5	TRBD1	CASSWDRGVLGPQHF	TGTGCCAGCAGTTGGGACAGGGGAGTTCTCGGGCCCCAGCATTTT
TRBV5-8	NA	TRBJ1-5	NA	CASSLTSTISGPQHF	TGTGCCAGCAGCTTGACCTCTACTATTTCTGGGCCCCAGCATTTT
TRBV7-9	NA	TRBJ2-4	TRBD1	CASSSGQGGAKNIQYF	TGTGCCAGCAGCTCCGGACAGGGTGGGGCAAAAAACATTCAGTACTTC
TRBV12-3/TRBV12-4	NA	TRBJ2-7	TRBD1	CASSIDRAYEQYF	TGTGCCAGCAGTATCGACAGGGCCTACGAGCAGTACTTC
TRBV27	NA	TRBJ2-1	TRBD1	CASSPDPSGTGGLNEQFF	TGTGCCAGCAGTCCCGACCCCTCCGGGACAGGGGGGTTGAATGAGCAGTTCTTC
TRBV6-5	NA	TRBJ2-7	TRBD1	CASSYPGQGVYEQYF	TGTGCCAGCAGTTACCCTGGACAGGGAGTCTACGAGCAGTACTTC
TRBV3-1/TRBV3-2	NA	TRBJ2-7	NA	CASSQGSGGIHEQYF	TGTGCCAGCAGCCAAGGGTCGGGTGGTATTCACGAGCAGTACTTC
TRBV2	NA	TRBJ1-5	TRBD1	CASSQTGKNQPQHF	TGTGCCAGCAGTCAGACAGGGAAGAATCAGCCCCAGCATTTT
TRBV6-5	NA	TRBJ1-4	TRBD1	CASSQDTGGSKKLFF	TGTGCCAGCAGCCAGGATACAGGGGGCAGTAAAAAACTGTTTTTT
TRBV25-1	NA	TRBJ2-7	TRBD1	CASRTGLDEQYF	TGTGCCAGCAGGACAGGGTTGGACGAGCAGTACTTC
TRBV28	NA	TRBJ2-1	TRBD2	CASRRGGPEFF	TGTGCCAGCAGACGGGGAGGGCCGGAGTTCTTC
TRBV5-6	NA	TRBJ1-5	TRBD1	CASSSDRGGNQPQHF	TGTGCCAGCAGCTCGGACAGGGGCGGCAATCAGCCCCAGCATTTT
TRBV6-5	NA	TRBJ1-1	TRBD1	CASNQQGPGGAFF	TGTGCCAGCAACCAACAGGGCCCAGGGGGAGCTTTCTTT
TRBV6-5	once	TRBJ1-2	TRBD1	CASSWGQVDGYTF	TGTGCCAGCAGTTGGGGACAGGTGGATGGCTACACCTTC
TRBV6-5	NA	TRBJ1-1	NA	CASFIAGNTEAFF	TGTGCCAGCTTTATAGCGGGGAACACTGAAGCTTTCTTT
TRBV5-4	NA	TRBJ1-6	NA	CASSPDNRAYNSPLHF	TGTGCCAGCAGCCCCGACAACAGGGCTTATAATTCACCCCTCCACTTT
TRBV7-2	NA	TRBJ1-1	TRBD1	CASSSLDRVNTEAFF	TGTGCCAGCAGCTCCTTGGACAGGGTGAACACTGAAGCTTTCTTT
TRBV18	NA	TRBJ1-1	NA	CASSPPARTEAFF	TGTGCCAGCTCACCACCGGCCAGAACTGAAGCTTTCTTT
TRBV2	NA	TRBJ1-1	NA	CASSEQGRGEAFF	TGTGCCAGCAGTGAGCAGGGCCGCGGTGAAGCTTTCTTT
TRBV7-2	NA	TRBJ2-7	TRBD2	CASSLVALAGSAYEQYF	TGTGCCAGCAGCCTGGTAGCCCTAGCGGGAAGCGCCTACGAGCAGTACTTC
TRBV7-9	NA	TRBJ2-3	NA	CASSLRGQGTDTQYF	TGTGCCAGCAGCTTAAGAGGCCAGGGGACAGATACGCAGTATTTT
TRBV29-1	NA	TRBJ1-1	NA	CSVERQVGTEAFF	TGCAGCGTTGAAAGACAGGTAGGCACTGAAGCTTTCTTT
TRBV30	few	TRBJ1-2	NA	CAWSLTGRRGYTF	TGTGCCTGGAGTCTGACAGGACGAAGAGGCTACACCTTC
TRBV10-2	NA	TRBJ1-5	TRBD1	CASSDDRAYQPQHF	TGCGCCAGCAGTGATGACAGGGCGTATCAGCCCCAGCATTTT
TRBV10-3	NA	TRBJ2-7	TRBD2	CAISAPTSGSYEQYF	TGTGCCATCAGTGCTCCGACTAGCGGATCCTACGAGCAGTACTTC
TRBV30	NA	TRBJ1-2	NA	CAWSLRGGAHVNGYTF	TGTGCCTGGAGTTTGAGGGGGGGGGCGCATGTGAATGGCTACACCTTC
TRBV7-9	NA	TRBJ1-2	TRBD1	CASSATGGRLPNYGYTF	TGTGCCAGCAGCGCGACAGGGGGCAGGTTACCTAACTATGGCTACACCTTC
TRBV28	NA	TRBJ1-6	NA	CATGETGGSPLHF	TGTGCCACTGGGGAGACAGGAGGTTCACCCCTCCACTTT
TRBV7-2	NA	TRBJ2-2	NA	CASSFGDVTGELFF	TGTGCCAGCAGCTTTGGAGACGTCACCGGGGAGCTGTTTTTT
TRBV3-1/TRBV3-2	NA	TRBJ2-7	TRBD1	CASSDYRGYEQYF	TGTGCCAGCAGCGACTACAGGGGCTACGAGCAGTACTTC
TRBV12-3/TRBV12-4	NA	TRBJ1-6	TRBD1	CASSLGQRLHF	TGTGCCAGCAGCTTGGGACAGCGCCTCCACTTT
TRBV27	NA	TRBJ2-7	TRBD1	CASRPSQGEGEQYF	TGTGCCAGCAGACCCTCACAGGGGGAAGGCGAGCAGTACTTC
TRBV5-1	NA	TRBJ2-6	NA	CASSSRPGAGANVLTF	TGCGCCAGCAGCAGCCGTCCCGGAGCTGGGGCCAACGTCCTGACTTTC
TRBV5-4	NA	TRBJ1-2	TRBD1	CASSPRDRGRGGYTF	TGTGCCAGCAGCCCTCGGGACAGGGGGCGAGGTGGCTACACCTTC
TRBV5-1	NA	TRBJ2-6	NA	CASSLSGLGANVLTF	TGCGCCAGCAGCTTGTCGGGGTTAGGGGCCAACGTCCTGACTTTC
TRBV10-3	NA	TRBJ2-2	NA	CAIRSGTLTGELFF	TGTGCCATCAGGTCCGGGACATTGACCGGGGAGCTGTTTTTT
TRBV28	NA	TRBJ1-1	NA	CASSLPRLGRMNTEAFF	TGTGCCAGCAGTTTGCCTCGCCTAGGTCGGATGAACACTGAAGCTTTCTTT
TRBV7-9	NA	TRBJ1-1	NA	CATTGYEGTEAFF	TGTGCCACCACAGGCTATGAGGGCACTGAAGCTTTCTTT
TRBV7-9	NA	TRBJ1-2	NA	CASSRGGAPYGYTF	TGTGCCAGCAGCCGAGGAGGGGCGCCTTATGGCTACACCTTC
TRBV10-2	NA	TRBJ2-2	TRBD1	CASRPGQGANTGELFF	TGCGCCAGCAGACCCGGACAGGGGGCAAACACCGGGGAGCTGTTTTTT
TRBV2	NA	TRBJ2-3	TRBD2	CASRGSGGGADTQYF	TGTGCCAGCCGAGGTAGCGGGGGCGGCGCAGATACGCAGTATTTT
TRBV5-6	NA	TRBJ1-3	TRBD1	CASSFLDRAYSSGNTIYF	TGTGCCAGCAGCTTTTTAGACAGGGCTTACAGCTCTGGAAACACCATATATTTT
TRBV28	NA	TRBJ1-1	NA	CASSLSKIAEAFF	TGTGCCAGCAGTTTATCGAAAATCGCGGAAGCTTTCTTT
TRBV25-1	NA	TRBJ1-2	TRBD1	CASSDDRAQGYTF	TGTGCCAGCAGTGACGACAGGGCCCAAGGCTACACCTTC
TRBV11-2	NA	TRBJ1-6	NA	CASSLLGSPLHF	TGTGCCAGCAGCTTATTGGGCTCACCCCTCCACTTT
TRBV6-4	once	TRBJ1-1	NA	CASSVRANTEAFF	TGTGCCAGCAGTGTCAGGGCGAACACTGAAGCTTTCTTT